The entry below gives a single T cell receptor (beta chain) sequence along with its context. The antigen remains unidentified. The data derive from a study of immune evolution from preneoplasia to lung adenocarcinoma. Sequencing was performed with immunoSEQ multiplex PCR; in TCRdb, only in-frame clones are kept and a portion is missing. Of about 1,600 clones listed, around 20% are singletons. The study, taken as a whole, reports: Normal lung had the highest top T cell clone frequencies.

V lost 4 bases to trimming and J lost 5 bases; unmatched junction nucleotides: 8. In germline, CDR1 is SGHNT, CDR2 YYREEE (reference sequence). The CDR3 covers 15 residues. This clonotype originated in a person aged 45-69 years with lung adenocarcinoma. The sequencing sample was made of FFPE invasive lung adenocarcinoma tissue. The chain couples TRBV5-4 to TRBJ1-4, with 7 bases that match TRBD1. The CDR3 sequence is CASSPTGEGNEKLFF. CDR3 DNA sequence: TGTGCCAGCAGCCCCACAGGGGAGGGAAATGAAAAACTGTTTTTT. The whole variable domain, filled in from reference TRBV5-4 and TRBJ1-4, reads ETGVTQSPTHLIKTRGQQVTLRCSSQSGHNTVSWYQQALGQGPQFIFQYYREEENGRGNFPPRFSGLQFPNYSSELNVNALELDDSALYLCASSPTGEGNEKLFFGSGTQLSVL.